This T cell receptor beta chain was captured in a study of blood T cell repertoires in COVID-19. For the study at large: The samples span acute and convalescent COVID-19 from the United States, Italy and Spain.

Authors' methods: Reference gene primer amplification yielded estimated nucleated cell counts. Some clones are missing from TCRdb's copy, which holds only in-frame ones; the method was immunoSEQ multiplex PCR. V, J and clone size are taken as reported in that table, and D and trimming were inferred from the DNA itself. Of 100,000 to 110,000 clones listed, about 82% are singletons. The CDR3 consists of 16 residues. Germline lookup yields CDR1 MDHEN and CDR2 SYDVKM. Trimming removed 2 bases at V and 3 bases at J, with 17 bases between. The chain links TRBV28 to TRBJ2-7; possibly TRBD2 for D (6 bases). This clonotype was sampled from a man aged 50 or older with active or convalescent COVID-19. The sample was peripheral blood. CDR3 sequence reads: CASSLGGTVSFYEQYF. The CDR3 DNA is TGTGCCAGCAGTTTAGGAGGGACGGTCTCTTTCTACGAGCAGTACTTC.